The 8 T cell receptor beta chains given below trace back to one sample, sequenced in a study of cytomegalovirus exposure and HLA in healthy donors. The study ran its PCR with 60 Vbeta and 13 Jbeta primers. Clones were sequenced by immunoSEQ multiplex PCR, and TCRdb holds only the in-frame ones, with some missing. The table has 150,000 to 200,000 clones, 80% to 90% seen once. Material for sequencing was PBMCs. These receptors all stem from a young man in good health and CMV-seropositive.

The chain joins TRBV4-3 to TRBJ2-1; 12 bases match TRBD2. This CDR3 region has 18 residues. Germline values: CDR1 LGHNA, CDR2 YSLEER. After removal of 4 bases from V and 4 bases from J, the junction contained 11 bases not matched to a gene. The CDR3 bases are TGCGCCAGCAGCCCTCACCCGACTAGCGGGGGCCCTTACAATGAGCAGTTCTTC. This sequence encodes CASSPHPTSGGPYNEQFF.

The rearrangement links TRBV2 to TRBJ2-7; 9 bases align to TRBD1. CDR1 is SNHLY, CDR2 FYNNEI, per germline. The CDR3 is 14 amino acids. The ends lost 7 bases at V and 4 bases at J; junction bases unmatched: 8. In DNA, the CDR3 is TGTGCCAGCATTAGGGGGACAGGGAATTACGAGCAGTACTTC. Translation: CASIRGTGNYEQYF. The variable domain in full, with the rest retrieved from reference TRBV2 and TRBJ2-7, is EPEVTQTPSHQVTQMGQEVILRCVPISNHLYFYWYRQILGQKVEFLVSFYNNEISEKSEIFDDQFSVERPDGSNFTLKIRSTKLEDSAMYFCASIRGTGNYEQYFGPGTRLTVT.

The chain combines TRBV29-1 with TRBJ2-3, with 7 positions matching TRBD2. Trimming removed 4 bases from V and 0 bases from J; junction bases left unmatched: 4. The CDR3 length is 14 residues. Looked up from germline, CDR1 is SQVTM and CDR2 is ANQGSEA. In nucleotides, the CDR3 is TGCAGCGTTGGACGGGGGGTCAGCACAGATACGCAGTATTTT. This codes for CSVGRGVSTDTQYF.

Details on this clone: At the DNA level, this CDR3 is encoded by other sequences in the same sample as well. The rearrangement links TRBV30 to TRBJ2-3; no firm D call. V lost 2 bases, J lost 6 bases, and 6 bases lay in between. Germline CDR1 GTSNPN, CDR2 SVGIG (reference sequence). This CDR3 has 11 amino acids. The CDR3 DNA reads as TGTGCCTGGAGTCCGGTGGATACGCAGTATTTT. As protein: CAWSPVDTQYF.

This clone was counted only a few times. The chain has TRBV4-1 and TRBJ2-1, with D perhaps TRBD1 (6 bases). Germline V CDR1 and CDR2: MGHRA, YSYEKL. This CDR3 comprises 15 residues. The V and J ends lost 1 base and 4 bases respectively, with 11 bases between them. The CDR3 is CASSQATGRYNEQFF. CDR3 DNA: TGCGCCAGCAGCCAAGCGACAGGACGTTACAATGAGCAGTTCTTC.

The V gene is TRBV6-5, the J gene TRBJ2-2; maybe TRBD2 (6 bases). Germline assignment: CDR1 MNHEY and CDR2 SVGAGI. The CDR3 spans 12 residues. The DNA for the CDR3 is TGTGGCTGCGGGGTGAACACCGGGGAGCTGTTTTTT. Translation gives CGCGVNTGELFF.

The chain combines TRBV25-1 with TRBJ1-1; the match to TRBD1 covers 7 bases. This CDR3 region has 18 residues. The V segment lost 4 bases and the J segment 12 bases; nucleotides outside the gene matches: 26. Germline V gene data show CDR1 as MGHDK and CDR2 as SYGVNS. CDR3 bases: TGTGCCAGCAGTGGACCCGGGACAGTCGTCCGCCCGTCCGAGAAGCCTTTCTTT. The encoded protein is CASSGPGTVVRPSEKPFF.

The V call is TRBV7-7, the J call TRBJ2-1; D is undetermined. This CDR3 spans 13 amino acids. The germline V gene encodes CDR1 SSHAT and CDR2 FNYEAQ (reference sequence). The V end was cut by 4 bases, the J end by 9 bases, with 13 bases between. CDR3 DNA sequence: TGTGCCAGCAGCTATTCAGAGAGGAGTGAGCAGTTCTTC. This gives the protein CASSYSERSEQFF. The variable domain in full, with the rest retrieved from reference TRBV7-7 and TRBJ2-1, is GAGVSQSPRYKVTKRGQDVTLRCDPISSHATLYWYQQALGQGPEFLTYFNYEAQPDKSGLPSDRFSAERPEGSISTLTIQRTEQRDSAMYRCASSYSERSEQFFGPGTRLTVL.